This T cell receptor beta chain was captured in a study of blood T cell repertoires in COVID-19. Study summary: Acute-phase and convalescent COVID-19 samples originated in the United States, Italy and Spain. T cells, B-cell-depleted T cells, or PBMCs provided the cDNA or gDNA that served as material.

Original processing notes: The assay estimated nucleated cells by amplifying reference gene primers. This table comes from immunoSEQ multiplex PCR, and its TCRdb copy is limited to in-frame clones, with some not included. That table supplies the V and J calls and clone size; D and trimming were determined from the DNA. The sample yields roughly 93,000 clones, around 87% seen once. The CDR3 totals 14 residues. V gave up 10 bases and J gave up 0 bases, with 15 bases separating them. Germline values: CDR1 SGHTA, CDR2 FQGNSA. This sequence was found in a human donor in a cohort sampled during active COVID-19. The sample taken for sequencing was peripheral blood. The gene calls are TRBV7-2 and TRBJ2-5; no firm D call. The CDR3 coding sequence is TGTGCCAACCAACCTGGCGGCTACCAAGAGACCCAGTACTTC. It is translated as CANQPGGYQETQYF.